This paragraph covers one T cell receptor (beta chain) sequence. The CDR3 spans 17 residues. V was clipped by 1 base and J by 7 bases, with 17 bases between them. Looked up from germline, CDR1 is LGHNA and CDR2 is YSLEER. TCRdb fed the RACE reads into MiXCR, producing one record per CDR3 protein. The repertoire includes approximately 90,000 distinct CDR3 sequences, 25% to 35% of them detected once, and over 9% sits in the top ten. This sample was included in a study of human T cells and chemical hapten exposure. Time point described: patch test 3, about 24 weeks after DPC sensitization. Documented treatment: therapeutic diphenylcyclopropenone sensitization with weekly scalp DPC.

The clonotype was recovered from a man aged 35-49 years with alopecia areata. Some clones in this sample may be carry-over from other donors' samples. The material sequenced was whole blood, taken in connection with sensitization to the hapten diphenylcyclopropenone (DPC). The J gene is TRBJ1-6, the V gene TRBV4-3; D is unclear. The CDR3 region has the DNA TGCGCCAGCAGCCAAGCCGGCCAAGCGTTGGGGAATTCACCCCTCCACTTT. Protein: CASSQAGQALGNSPLHF.